Following are 26 T cell receptor beta chains from one sample sequenced in a study of identifying expanded T cells in peripheral blood. Sequenced by immunoSEQ multiplex PCR; TCRdb stores in-frame clones only, minus some. The sample has about 130,000 clones, 65% to 90% seen once; the top ten hold roughly 8%. The specimen was blood. These receptors came from a person aged 18 to 70 in good health.

This chain links TRBV12-5 with TRBJ2-2, with a weak D call TRBD2 (7 bases). Between the trimmed V and J ends, which lost 6 bases and 4 bases, there was a span of 18 bases. The CDR3 loop spans 16 amino acids. From germline, CDR1 is LGHNT and CDR2 FRNRAP. CDR3 DNA: TGTGCTAGTGGCCCTAACCCGGGGGGCCTCACCGGGGAGCTGTTTTTT. It translates to CASGPNPGGLTGELFF.

V is TRBV19 and J is TRBJ2-7, with 7 positions matching TRBD2. Germline V lookup: CDR1 LNHDA, CDR2 SQIVND (reference sequence). Trimming at V came to 6 bases and at J to 0 bases, leaving 5 bases not matched to a gene. The CDR3 is 14 amino acids. CDR3 amino acids: CASSERGLSYEQYF. In nucleotides, the CDR3 is TGTGCCAGTAGCGAGCGGGGCCTCTCCTACGAGCAGTACTTC.

The chain has TRBV7-2 and TRBJ2-5, with D maybe TRBD1 (6 bases). The CDR3 contains 15 residues. Trimming stripped 5 bases from V and 5 bases from J, with 18 bases between. Germline V gene sequence: CDR1 SGHTA, CDR2 FQGNSA. CDR3 loop: CASSILTRGRETQYF. CDR3 coding DNA: TGTGCCAGCAGCATTTTAACCAGGGGTCGGGAGACCCAGTACTTC.

This clone was detected only a few times. The V call is TRBV29-1, the J call TRBJ2-2; D perhaps matches TRBD2 (6 bases). The V and J ends lost 3 bases and 3 bases respectively, with 14 bases between them. CDR1 and CDR2 (germline): SQVTM, ANQGSEA. This CDR3 is 15 amino acids long. The CDR3 sequence: CSVEGLGGYTGELFF. The CDR3 region has the DNA TGCAGCGTTGAGGGGTTGGGAGGATACACCGGGGAGCTGTTTTTT.

The chain couples TRBV6-1 to TRBJ1-2, with TRBD1 identical over 8 bases. CDR1 and CDR2 (germline): MNHNS, SASEGT. V was pared by 8 bases and J by 0 bases, with 5 bases of the junction left unmatched. The CDR3 runs to 14 residues. CDR3 amino acids: CASGQGTANYGYTF. CDR3 nucleotide sequence: TGTGCCAGCGGACAGGGCACCGCTAACTATGGCTACACCTTC.

The chain links TRBV27 to TRBJ1-2; D might be TRBD1 (5 bases). V was pared by 2 bases and J by 11 bases, with 15 bases between. Germline values: CDR1 MNHEY, CDR2 SMNVEV (reference sequence). CDR3 length: 13 residues. The CDR3: CASSLGHLRGYTF. The DNA for the CDR3 is TGTGCCAGCAGTTTAGGTCATCTAAGGGGTTACACCTTC.

The V call is TRBV6-6, the J call TRBJ2-2; 10 bases fit TRBD1. V dropped 2 bases and J dropped 7; count of bases not matched to a gene: 7. CDR3 length equals 16 residues. Germline V gene data show CDR1 as MNHNY and CDR2 as SVGAGI (reference sequence). The CDR3 region is CASSYKGQGRGGELFF. CDR3 bases: TGTGCCAGCAGTTACAAGGGACAGGGGCGCGGCGGGGAGCTGTTTTTT.

This sequence joins TRBV28 and TRBJ2-3; 8 bases map to TRBD2. Germline CDR1 and CDR2: MDHEN and SYDVKM. V dropped 3 bases and J dropped 5; count of bases not matched to a gene: 7. CDR3 length: 15 amino acids. CDR3 bases: TGTGCCAGCAGTTTCTTGACTAGCGCCCAAGATACGCAGTATTTT. It yields the protein CASSFLTSAQDTQYF. The full variable domain, its missing parts supplied by reference TRBV28 and TRBJ2-3, is DVKVTQSSRYLVKRTGEKVFLECVQDMDHENMFWYRQDPGLGLRLIYFSYDVKMKEKGDIPEGYSVSREKKERFSLILESASTNQTSMYLCASSFLTSAQDTQYFGPGTRLTVL.

Only one count was recorded for this clone. The chain links TRBV10-3 to TRBJ1-2; D call uncertain. The CDR3 is 13 residues long. Deletions cut 5 bases from V and 6 bases from J, with 13 bases between. From germline, CDR1 is ENHRY and CDR2 SYGVKD. The DNA of the CDR3 is TGTGCCATCAGTAGGGAGGGATCGGATGGCTACACCTTC. Residues: CAISREGSDGYTF.

This chain uses TRBV6-1 with TRBJ1-5; D remains unclear. The V gene lost 3 bases and the J gene lost 2 bases, with 8 bases spanning the gap. The CDR3 spans 14 residues. From germline, CDR1 is MNHNS and CDR2 SASEGT. CDR3 bases: TGTGCCAGCAGTGAGAGGGCAGGCAATCAGCCCCAGCATTTT. Protein sequence: CASSERAGNQPQHF.

This chain links TRBV4-3 with TRBJ2-3; D remains ambiguous. Trimming took 1 base from V and 3 from J, leaving 5 bases between them. Looked up from germline, CDR1 is LGHNA and CDR2 is YSLEER. CDR3 size: 13 residues. This chain's CDR3 is CASSQGWTDTQYF. CDR3 bases: TGCGCCAGCAGCCAAGGGTGGACAGATACGCAGTATTTT.

The chain uses TRBV6-1 and TRBJ1-3; D not certain. This CDR3 has 15 amino acids. CDR1 MNHNS and CDR2 SASEGT come from the germline V gene. Trimming pared 6 bases from V and 0 bases from J, leaving 12 bases between. This CDR3 is CASSADGSSGNTIYF. The CDR3 DNA is TGTGCCAGCAGCGCCGACGGGAGCTCTGGAAACACCATATATTTT.

V is TRBV25-1 and J is TRBJ2-5, with TRBD1 as a possible D gene (5 bases). The CDR3 extends over 14 amino acids. With 2 bases removed from V and 2 bases from J, the gap between germline ends came to 9 bases. Germline V gene lookup returns CDR1 MGHDK and CDR2 SYGVNS. CDR3 coding DNA: TGTGCCAGCAGTGAAGGTCCAGGGCAAGAGACCCAGTACTTC. Translated: CASSEGPGQETQYF.

The gene calls are TRBV5-8 and TRBJ1-5; TRBD1 matches at 7 bases. This CDR3 is built from 14 residues. V lost 4 bases and J lost 2; bases outside the gene matches: 3. CDR1 is SGHTS, CDR2 YDEGEE, per germline. DNA for the CDR3: TGTGCCAGCAGCGGAGGGACAGGCAATCAGCCCCAGCATTTT. This encodes CASSGGTGNQPQHF.

The chain combines TRBV5-1 with TRBJ1-2; D not resolved. This CDR3 has 13 amino acids. Germline V CDR1 and CDR2: SGHRS, YFSETQ. V lost 4 bases and J lost 5, with 12 bases in between. This CDR3 reads CASSEERLYGYTF. The CDR3 DNA reads as TGCGCCAGCAGCGAAGAGAGATTATATGGCTACACCTTC.

The rearrangement uses TRBV9 and TRBJ2-5, with TRBD2 identical over 8 bases. The CDR3 runs to 14 residues. V shed 2 bases, J shed 4 bases, and the junction held 4 bases outside the gene matches. CDR1 is SGDLS, CDR2 YYNGEE, per germline. CDR3 loop: CASSVAAGVETQYF. DNA for the CDR3: TGTGCCAGCAGCGTCGCAGCGGGGGTAGAGACCCAGTACTTC.

The chain uses TRBV6-1 and TRBJ1-5; D call uncertain. The CDR3 runs to 17 residues. CDR1 is MNHNS and CDR2 is SASEGT in the germline V gene. V was shortened by 0 bases and J by 0 bases, with 12 bases between the two germline ends. CDR3 sequence (DNA): TGTGCCAGCAGTGAAGCGCGCCCAGCTCATAGCAATCAGCCCCAGCATTTT. This codes for CASSEARPAHSNQPQHF.

In its sample, this clone was seen once. The chain links TRBV9 to TRBJ2-1, with TRBD2 matching 8 bases. The V gene's germline CDR1 is SGDLS and CDR2 YYNGEE. The CDR3 has 16 residues. The V segment lost 0 bases and the J segment 8 bases; nucleotides outside the gene matches: 10. In nucleotides, the CDR3 is TGTGCCAGCAGCGTAGCCCCCGCGGGGGGCGGAGATGAGCAGTTCTTC. Translated: CASSVAPAGGGDEQFF.

The rearrangement uses TRBV5-1 and TRBJ2-1; D unclear. Germline assignment: CDR1 SGHRS and CDR2 YFSETQ. The CDR3 is 16 amino acids. Trimming stripped 0 bases from V and 0 bases from J, with 10 bases between. The CDR3 bases are TGCGCCAGCAGCTTGGATCCCTCAAGCTCCTACAATGAGCAGTTCTTC. This sequence encodes CASSLDPSSSYNEQFF.

The chain recombines TRBV5-6 with TRBJ1-2; no clear D. Trimming took off 2 bases at V and 6 bases at J, with 11 bases between the two ends. The CDR3 contains 13 residues. CDR1 SGHDT and CDR2 YYEEEE come from the germline V gene. The CDR3 coding sequence is TGTGCCAGCAGCTTTACGGGGAATGATGGCTACACCTTC. This sequence encodes CASSFTGNDGYTF. The full variable domain, its missing parts supplied by reference TRBV5-6 and TRBJ1-2, is DAGVTQSPTHLIKTRGQQVTLRCSPKSGHDTVSWYQQALGQGPQFIFQYYEEEERQRGNFPDRFSGHQFPNYSSELNVNALLLGDSALYLCASSFTGNDGYTFGSGTRLTVV.

The chain links TRBV7-9 to TRBJ1-3, with D unresolved. The germline V gene has CDR1 SEHNR and CDR2 FQNEAQ (reference sequence). Trimming removed 5 bases at V and 2 bases at J, with 13 bases between. This CDR3 region has 15 residues. CDR3 DNA sequence: TGTGCCAGCAGCCCCCCGGGATTAGCTGGAAACACCATATATTTT. Translation gives CASSPPGLAGNTIYF. The full variable domain, in which reference TRBV7-9 and TRBJ1-3 provide the parts outside the CDR3, is DTGVSQNPRHKITKRGQNVTFRCDPISEHNRLYWYRQTLGQGPEFLTYFQNEAQLEKSRLLSDRFSAERPKGSFSTLEIQRTEQGDSAMYLCASSPPGLAGNTIYFGEGSWLTVV.

The rearrangement uses TRBV7-7 and TRBJ2-2; 7 bases align to TRBD1. CDR1 SSHAT and CDR2 FNYEAQ come from the germline V gene (reference sequence). The J segment lost 1 base and the V segment lost 5 bases, leaving 4 bases of the junction unmatched. The CDR3 contains 15 residues. This CDR3 reads CASSLDRRNTGELFF. DNA for the CDR3: TGTGCCAGCAGCCTGGACAGGAGGAACACCGGGGAGCTGTTTTTT.

This clone has just one count. This sequence joins TRBV7-3 and TRBJ2-7; 8 positions agree with TRBD1. After removal of 1 base from V and 4 bases from J, the junction contained 3 bases not matched to a gene. Germline V gene lookup returns CDR1 SGHTA and CDR2 FQGTGA. There are 14 residues in the CDR3. The CDR3 DNA follows: TGTGCCAGCAGCTTAATGCAGGGGGCGTACGAGCAGTACTTC. The encoded protein is CASSLMQGAYEQYF.

The table lists this clone with a count of one. This sequence joins TRBV28 and TRBJ1-4; D not resolved. The V end was cut by 1 base, the J end by 2 bases, with 11 bases between. Germline V lookup: CDR1 MDHEN, CDR2 SYDVKM. The length of the CDR3 is 16 residues. The CDR3 DNA reads TGTGCCAGCAGTTTATTGGGGAGTTTGACTAATGAAAAACTGTTTTTT. It is translated as CASSLLGSLTNEKLFF.

This chain connects TRBV10-3 to TRBJ2-7; 8 bases line up with TRBD1. CDR3 size: 14 residues. The junction had 4 bases not matched to a gene; V was cut back by 6 bases and J by 0 bases. Germline V lookup: CDR1 ENHRY, CDR2 SYGVKD. The CDR3 sequence is CAIRAGTGSYEQYF. Written as DNA, the CDR3 is TGTGCCATCAGAGCCGGGACAGGCTCCTACGAGCAGTACTTC.

The V and J genes are TRBV13 and TRBJ2-5; D ambiguous. V was pared by 1 base and J by 4 bases, with 4 bases between. The CDR3 has 12 residues. Germline CDR1 and CDR2: PRHDT and FYEKMQ (reference sequence). CDR3 sequence reads: CASSLVRETQYF. The CDR3 region has the DNA TGTGCCAGCAGCTTAGTTAGAGAGACCCAGTACTTC.